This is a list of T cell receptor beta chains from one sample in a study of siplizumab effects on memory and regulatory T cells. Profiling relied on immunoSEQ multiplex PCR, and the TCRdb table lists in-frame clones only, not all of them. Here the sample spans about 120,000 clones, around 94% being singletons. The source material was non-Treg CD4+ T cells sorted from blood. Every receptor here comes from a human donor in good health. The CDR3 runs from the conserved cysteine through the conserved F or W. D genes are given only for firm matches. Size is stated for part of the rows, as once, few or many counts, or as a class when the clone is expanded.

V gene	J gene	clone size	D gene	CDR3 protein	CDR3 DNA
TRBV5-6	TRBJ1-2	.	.	CASSLGQSYGYTF	TGTGCCAGCAGCTTGGGGCAGTCCTATGGCTACACCTTC
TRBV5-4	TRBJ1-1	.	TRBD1	CASSLVTGAYTEAFF	TGTGCCAGCAGCTTGGTCACAGGGGCGTACACTGAAGCTTTCTTT
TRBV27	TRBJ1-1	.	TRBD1	CASKSGGGSTEAFF	TGTGCCAGCAAATCAGGGGGCGGAAGCACTGAAGCTTTCTTT
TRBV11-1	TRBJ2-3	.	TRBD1	CASSSTDRGGTDTQYF	TGTGCCAGCAGCTCAACCGACAGGGGAGGCACAGATACGCAGTATTTT
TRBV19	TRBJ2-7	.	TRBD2	CASSNLRTSGPAYEQYF	TGTGCCAGTAGTAACCTCCGGACTAGCGGGCCCGCCTACGAGCAGTACTTC
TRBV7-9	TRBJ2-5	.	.	CASSLISLGHFEETQYF	TGTGCCAGCAGCTTAATAAGCTTGGGGCATTTCGAAGAGACCCAGTACTTC
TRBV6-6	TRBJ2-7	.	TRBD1	CASSQRQGSYEQYF	TGTGCCAGCAGTCAACGACAGGGTTCCTACGAGCAGTACTTC
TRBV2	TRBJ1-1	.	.	CASSWTVNTEAFF	TGTGCCAGCAGTTGGACAGTGAACACTGAAGCTTTCTTT
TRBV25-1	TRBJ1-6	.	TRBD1	CASSDPGQGNSPLHF	TGTGCCAGCAGCGATCCGGGACAGGGGAATTCACCCCTCCACTTT
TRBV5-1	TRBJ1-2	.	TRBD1	CASSLGQDYGYTF	TGCGCCAGCAGCTTAGGACAGGACTATGGCTACACCTTC
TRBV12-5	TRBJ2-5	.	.	CASGPNGTRPLETQYF	TGTGCTAGTGGGCCCAACGGGACAAGGCCTTTGGAGACCCAGTACTTC
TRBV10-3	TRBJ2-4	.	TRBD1	CAISGGQGMAKNIQYF	TGTGCCATCAGTGGAGGACAGGGGATGGCCAAAAACATTCAGTACTTC
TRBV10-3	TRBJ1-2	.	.	CAISDELGYTF	TGTGCCATCAGTGACGAGCTCGGCTACACCTTC
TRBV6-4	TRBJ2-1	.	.	CASSAQGGLGEQFF	TGTGCCAGCAGTGCGCAGGGTGGGTTAGGTGAGCAGTTCTTC
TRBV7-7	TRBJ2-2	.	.	CASSPNTGELFF	TGTGCCAGCAGTCCAAACACCGGGGAGCTGTTTTTT
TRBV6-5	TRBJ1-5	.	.	CASSERERQPQHF	TGTGCCAGCAGTGAAAGAGAACGACAGCCCCAGCATTTT
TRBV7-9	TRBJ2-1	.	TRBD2	CASSLEGTSLFF	TGTGCCAGCAGCTTAGAAGGGACTAGCCTGTTCTTC
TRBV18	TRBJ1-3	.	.	CASSPYTPSSGNTIYF	TGTGCCAGCTCACCATACACACCGTCCTCTGGAAACACCATATATTTT
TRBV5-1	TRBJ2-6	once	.	CASSSLGSGANVLTF	TGCGCCAGCAGCTCCCTGGGCTCTGGGGCCAACGTCCTGACTTTC
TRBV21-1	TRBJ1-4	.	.	CASEKGPLSEKLFF	TGTGCCAGCGAAAAAGGGCCCCTGAGTGAAAAACTGTTTTTT
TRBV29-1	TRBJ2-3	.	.	CSVRILLSTDTQYF	TGCAGCGTTAGGATCCTGCTTAGCACAGATACGCAGTATTTT
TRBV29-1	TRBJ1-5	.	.	CSVQGPDLNQPQHF	TGCAGCGTTCAAGGGCCAGACCTAAATCAGCCCCAGCATTTT